These 9 T cell receptor beta chains were all obtained from the same sample, sequenced in a study of patients and donors after allogeneic stem cell transplantation. MiXCR was run by TCRdb on the RT-PCR reads, yielding one entry per CDR3 protein. The top ten hold about 3.3% of the sample, which has approximately 170,000 distinct CDR3 sequences, about 32% seen once. Sequencing was done on a sample of blood, either unsorted or a sorted T cell fraction (not recorded which). Source of these receptors: a human donor who was either an allogeneic HSCT recipient or a stem cell or donor lymphocyte infusion donor (not recorded which). It is not recorded whose cells these are; they may come from a transplant donor.

V is TRBV10-3 and J is TRBJ2-3; no definite D call. CDR1 is ENHRY, CDR2 SYGVKD, per germline. V was trimmed by 8 bases and J by 3 bases, leaving 12 bases between them. CDR3 length: 13 residues. For the CDR3, the DNA is TGTGCCATCGGGCCCTATTCGACAGATACGCAGTATTTT. This sequence encodes CAIGPYSTDTQYF.

The CDR3 DNA follows: TGCAGTGCTAGCGCTCAAGCCGCCTACGAGCAGTACTTC. Residues: CSASAQAAYEQYF. The chain recombines TRBV20-1 with TRBJ2-7; D remains unclear. The germline V and J ends were trimmed by 3 bases and 2 bases, with 11 bases remaining between them. Germline-derived CDR1 and CDR2 are DFQATT and SNEGSKA (reference sequence). The CDR3 is 13 residues long.

This clonotype has a handful of counts. The chain combines TRBV6-5 with TRBJ1-6, with unresolved D. The V and J ends lost 3 bases and 6 bases respectively, with 9 bases between them. CDR1 is MNHEY and CDR2 is SVGAGI in the germline V gene. The CDR3 covers 14 residues. The CDR3 DNA reads TGTGCCAGCAGTTATGGGGAAGGTAATTCACCCCTCCACTTT. Protein sequence: CASSYGEGNSPLHF.

This clonotype was recorded a few times. The chain couples TRBV20-1 to TRBJ1-2; no clear D. The ends were cut back, 3 bases at V and 3 bases at J, with 5 bases in the middle. Germline V gene lookup returns CDR1 DFQATT and CDR2 SNEGSKA (reference sequence). The CDR3 spans 11 residues. The CDR3 DNA reads TGCAGTGCTAGGCAATACTATGGCTACACCTTC. Encoded protein: CSARQYYGYTF.

This clonotype was counted only a few times. The V and J genes are TRBV4-1 and TRBJ1-5; D gene unclear. Germline CDR1 is MGHRA and CDR2 is YSYEKL. Trimming cost V 3 bases and J 6 bases, with 12 bases left between them. This CDR3 contains 14 residues. The chain's CDR3 is CASSQGRLGQPQHF. Here the CDR3 DNA reads TGCGCCAGCAGCCAGGGGAGGTTGGGTCAGCCCCAGCATTTT.

This clonotype was picked up many times. The chain carries TRBV20-1 and TRBJ1-5; tentatively, D is TRBD1 (5 bases). The germline gives CDR1 DFQATT, CDR2 SNEGSKA (reference sequence). Trimming left V 3 bases short and J 1 base short, with 10 bases between. The CDR3 loop spans 14 amino acids. CDR3 residues: CSASLGVSNQPQHF. The CDR3 region has the DNA TGCAGTGCTAGTCTGGGGGTGAGCAATCAGCCCCAGCATTTT.

This clonotype occurred a few times. This sequence joins TRBV20-1 and TRBJ1-5, with 7 bases identical to TRBD1. Per the germline V gene, CDR1 is DFQATT and CDR2 is SNEGSKA (reference sequence). The V and J ends lost 0 bases and 2 bases, in that order; junction bases with no gene match: 7. The CDR3 contains 16 residues. The CDR3: CSARDRGRIGNQPQHF. In DNA, the CDR3 is TGCAGTGCTAGAGATAGGGGGCGGATCGGCAATCAGCCCCAGCATTTT.

This clonotype has just one count. The V gene is TRBV7-2, the J gene TRBJ2-4; 7 positions agree with TRBD1. This CDR3 has 12 amino acids. J gave up 14 bases and V 5 bases, and 9 bases lay outside the gene matches. Germline CDR1 is SGHTA and CDR2 is FQGNSA. The CDR3 coding sequence is TGTGCCAGCAGCCCGACAGGGAGCCCAGAGTACTTC. Translated, it gives CASSPTGSPEYF. Filled out from reference TRBV7-2 and TRBJ2-4, the complete variable domain reads GAGVSQSPSNKVTEKGKDVELRCDPISGHTALYWYRQSLGQGLEFLIYFQGNSAPDKSGLPSDRFSAERTGGSVSTLTIQRTQQEDSAVYLCASSPTGSPEYFGAGTRLSVL.

A few counts support this clonotype. The rearrangement joins TRBV4-2 to TRBJ2-1; D not resolved. The CDR3 is made up of 16 amino acids. Trimming cost V 1 base and J 4 bases, with 14 bases left between them. Germline loops: CDR1 LGHNA, CDR2 YNFKEQ. CDR3 in amino acids: CASSQASQVLYNEQFF. The CDR3 DNA reads as TGTGCCAGCAGCCAAGCTAGTCAGGTTCTGTACAATGAGCAGTTCTTC.